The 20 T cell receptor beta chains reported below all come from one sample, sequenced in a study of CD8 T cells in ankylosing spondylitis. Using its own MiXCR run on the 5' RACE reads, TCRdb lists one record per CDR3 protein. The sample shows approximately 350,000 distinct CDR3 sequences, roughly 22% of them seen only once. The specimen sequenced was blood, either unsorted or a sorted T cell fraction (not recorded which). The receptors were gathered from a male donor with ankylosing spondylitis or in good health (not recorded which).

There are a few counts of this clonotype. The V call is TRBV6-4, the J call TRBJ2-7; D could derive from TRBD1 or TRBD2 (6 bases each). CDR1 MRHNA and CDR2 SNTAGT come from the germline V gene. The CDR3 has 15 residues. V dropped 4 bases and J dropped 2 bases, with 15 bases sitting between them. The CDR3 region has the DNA TGTGCCAGCAGTGTGTACTGGGGGGCGACCTACGAGCAGTACTTC. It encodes CASSVYWGATYEQYF.

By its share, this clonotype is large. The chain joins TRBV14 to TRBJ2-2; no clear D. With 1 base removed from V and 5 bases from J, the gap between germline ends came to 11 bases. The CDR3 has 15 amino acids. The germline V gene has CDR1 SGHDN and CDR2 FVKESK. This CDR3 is CASSQGAALTGELFF. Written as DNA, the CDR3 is TGTGCCAGCAGCCAAGGGGCGGCCCTAACCGGGGAGCTGTTTTTT.

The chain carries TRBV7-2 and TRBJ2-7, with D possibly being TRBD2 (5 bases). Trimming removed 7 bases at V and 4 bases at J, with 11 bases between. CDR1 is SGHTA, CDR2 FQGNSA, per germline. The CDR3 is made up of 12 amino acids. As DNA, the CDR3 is TGTGCCAGCAACGGGAATCCGTACGAGCAGTACTTC. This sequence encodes CASNGNPYEQYF.

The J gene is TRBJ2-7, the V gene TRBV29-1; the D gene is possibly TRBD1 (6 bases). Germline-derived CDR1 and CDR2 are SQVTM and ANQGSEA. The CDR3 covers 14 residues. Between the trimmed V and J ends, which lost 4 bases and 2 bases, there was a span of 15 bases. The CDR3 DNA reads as TGCAGCGTTGTTTGGACAGATGCCACCTACGAGCAGTACTTC. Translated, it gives CSVVWTDATYEQYF.

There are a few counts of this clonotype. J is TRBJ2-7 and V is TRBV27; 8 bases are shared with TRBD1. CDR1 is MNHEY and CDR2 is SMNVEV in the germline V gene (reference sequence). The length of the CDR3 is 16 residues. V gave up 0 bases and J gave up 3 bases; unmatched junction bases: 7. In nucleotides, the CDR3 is TGTGCCAGCAGTTTATCTCCGGGACAGGTAGTCTACGAGCAGTACTTC. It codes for CASSLSPGQVVYEQYF.

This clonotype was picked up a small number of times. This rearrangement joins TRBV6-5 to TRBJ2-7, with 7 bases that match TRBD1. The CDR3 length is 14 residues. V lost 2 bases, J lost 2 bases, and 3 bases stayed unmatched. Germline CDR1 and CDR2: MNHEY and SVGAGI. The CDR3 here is CASSYRDRAYEQYF. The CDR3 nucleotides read TGTGCCAGCAGTTACAGGGACAGAGCCTACGAGCAGTACTTC.

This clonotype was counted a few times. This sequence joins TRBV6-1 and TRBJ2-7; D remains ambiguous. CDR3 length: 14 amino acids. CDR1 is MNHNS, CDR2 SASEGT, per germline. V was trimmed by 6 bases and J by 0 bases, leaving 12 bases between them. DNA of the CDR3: TGTGCCAGCAGCTCGACCGTGAGCTCCTACGAGCAGTACTTC. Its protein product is CASSSTVSSYEQYF.

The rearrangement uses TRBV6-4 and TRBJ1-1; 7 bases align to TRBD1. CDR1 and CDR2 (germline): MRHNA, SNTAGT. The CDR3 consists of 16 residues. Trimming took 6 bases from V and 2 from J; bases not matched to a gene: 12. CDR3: CASRAQGGGTNTEAFF. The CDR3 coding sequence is TGTGCCAGCAGAGCTCAGGGGGGTGGGACAAACACTGAAGCTTTCTTT.

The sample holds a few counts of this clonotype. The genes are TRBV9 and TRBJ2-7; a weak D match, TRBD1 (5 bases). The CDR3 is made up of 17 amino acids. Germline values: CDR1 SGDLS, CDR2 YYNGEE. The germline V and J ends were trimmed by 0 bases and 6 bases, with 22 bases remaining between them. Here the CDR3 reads CASSVGREVRRGLEQYF. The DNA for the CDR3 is TGTGCCAGCAGCGTAGGAAGAGAGGTGCGAAGGGGTCTCGAGCAGTACTTC.

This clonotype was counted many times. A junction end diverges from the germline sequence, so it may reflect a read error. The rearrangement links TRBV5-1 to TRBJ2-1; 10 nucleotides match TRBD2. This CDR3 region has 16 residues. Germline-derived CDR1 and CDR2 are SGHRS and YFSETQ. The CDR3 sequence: CASSMASGGSYSEQFF. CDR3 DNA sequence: TGCGCCAGCAGCATGGCTAGCGGGGGATCCTACAGTGAGCAGTTCTTC. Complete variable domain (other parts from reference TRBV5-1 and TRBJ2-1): KAGVTQTPRYLIKTRGQQVTLSCSPISGHRSVSWYQQTPGQGLQFLFEYFSETQRNKGNFPGRFSGRQFSNSRSEMNVSTLELGDSALYLCASSMASGGSYSEQFFGPGTRLTVL.

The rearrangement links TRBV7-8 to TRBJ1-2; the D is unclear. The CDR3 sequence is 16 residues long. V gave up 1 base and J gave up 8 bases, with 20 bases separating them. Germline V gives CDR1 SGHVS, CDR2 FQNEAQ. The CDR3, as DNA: TGTGCCAGCAGCTTAGGAGGGTCCGATCCCTTTTGGGGCTACACCTTC. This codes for CASSLGGSDPFWGYTF.

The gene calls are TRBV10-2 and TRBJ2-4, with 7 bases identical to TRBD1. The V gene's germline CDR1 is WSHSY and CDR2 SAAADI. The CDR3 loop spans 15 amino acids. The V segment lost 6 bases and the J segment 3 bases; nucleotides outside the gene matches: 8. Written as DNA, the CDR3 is TGCGCCAGCAGCGCAGACAGGGTGGGCAAAAACATTCAGTACTTC. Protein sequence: CASSADRVGKNIQYF.

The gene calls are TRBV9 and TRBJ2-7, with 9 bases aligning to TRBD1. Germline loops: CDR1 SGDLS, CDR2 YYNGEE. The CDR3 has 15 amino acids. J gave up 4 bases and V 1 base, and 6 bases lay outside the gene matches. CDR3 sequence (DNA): TGTGCCAGCAGCGTATTTCCGGGGACAGGGTACGAGCAGTACTTC. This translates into CASSVFPGTGYEQYF.

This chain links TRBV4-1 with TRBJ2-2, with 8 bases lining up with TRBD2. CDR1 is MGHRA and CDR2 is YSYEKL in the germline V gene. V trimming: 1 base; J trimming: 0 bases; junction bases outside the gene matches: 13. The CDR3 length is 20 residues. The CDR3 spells CASSQVGVAGRITNTGELFF. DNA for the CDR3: TGCGCCAGCAGCCAAGTAGGAGTAGCGGGGAGAATAACGAACACCGGGGAGCTGTTTTTT.

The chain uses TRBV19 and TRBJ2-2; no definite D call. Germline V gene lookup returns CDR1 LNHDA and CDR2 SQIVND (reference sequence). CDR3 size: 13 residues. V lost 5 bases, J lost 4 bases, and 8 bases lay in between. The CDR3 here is CASSPYITGELFF. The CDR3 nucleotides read TGTGCCAGTAGTCCATACATCACCGGGGAGCTGTTTTTT.

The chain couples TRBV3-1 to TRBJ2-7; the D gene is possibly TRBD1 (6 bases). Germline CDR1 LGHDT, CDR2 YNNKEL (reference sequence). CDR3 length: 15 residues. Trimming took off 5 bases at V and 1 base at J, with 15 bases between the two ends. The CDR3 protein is CASSNWTRGSYEQYF. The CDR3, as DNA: TGTGCCAGCAGCAACTGGACAAGGGGGTCCTACGAGCAGTACTTC.

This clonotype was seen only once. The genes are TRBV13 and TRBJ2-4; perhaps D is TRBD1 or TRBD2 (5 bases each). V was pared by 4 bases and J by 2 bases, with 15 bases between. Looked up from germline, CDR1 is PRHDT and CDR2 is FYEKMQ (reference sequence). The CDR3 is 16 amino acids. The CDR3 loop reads CASSSLLGVTKNIQYF. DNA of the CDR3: TGTGCCAGCAGCTCCCTTCTGGGGGTGACCAAAAACATTCAGTACTTC.

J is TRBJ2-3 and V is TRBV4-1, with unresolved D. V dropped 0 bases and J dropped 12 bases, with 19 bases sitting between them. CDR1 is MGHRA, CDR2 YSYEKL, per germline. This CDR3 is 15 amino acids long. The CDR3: CASSQDHGRANPQYF. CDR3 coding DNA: TGCGCCAGCAGCCAAGATCACGGCAGAGCGAACCCCCAGTATTTT.

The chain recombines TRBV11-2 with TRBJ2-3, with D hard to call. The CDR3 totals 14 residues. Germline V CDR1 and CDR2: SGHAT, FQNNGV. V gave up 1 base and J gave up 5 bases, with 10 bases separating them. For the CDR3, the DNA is TGTGCCAGCAGCTTAGGGGGTGGTGTAGATACGCAGTATTTT. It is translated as CASSLGGGVDTQYF.

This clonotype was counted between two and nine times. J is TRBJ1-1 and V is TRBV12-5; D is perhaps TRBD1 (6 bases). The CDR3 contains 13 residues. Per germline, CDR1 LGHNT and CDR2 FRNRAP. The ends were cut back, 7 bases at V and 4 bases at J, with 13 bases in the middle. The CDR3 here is CASAPRGSTEAFF. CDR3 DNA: TGTGCTAGTGCTCCGAGGGGGTCCACTGAAGCTTTCTTT.